This T cell receptor beta chain was sequenced for a study of blood T cells in healthy people across ages. This CDR3 has 12 residues. Between the trimmed V and J ends, which lost 5 bases and 6 bases, there was a span of 10 bases. From germline, CDR1 is SQVTM and CDR2 ANQGSEA. For the second PCR, which ran for about 7 to 11 cycles, a sample-barcoded 5' primer and a J-beta primer mix were used. A single record per CDR3 protein comes from TCRdb applying MiXCR to the 5' RACE reads. Of fewer than 2 million distinct CDR3 sequences listed, 30% to 40% are singletons. This sequence joins TRBV29-1 and TRBJ1-4; D may be TRBD1 (5 bases). What was sequenced was blood. This TCR came from a human donor in good health. CDR3 in amino acids: CSVIRDDEKLFF. The CDR3 region has the DNA TGCAGCGTTATCCGGGACGATGAAAAACTGTTTTTT.